The 15 T cell receptor beta chains given below trace back to one sample, sequenced in a study of identical twins. A single record per CDR3 protein comes from TCRdb applying MiXCR to the 5' RACE reads. The table has 1.5 million to 2 million distinct CDR3 sequences, around 29% seen once; the top ten hold over 0.25%. The sample comprised cord blood. All receptors come from a newborn girl in good health.

The chain joins TRBV20-1 to TRBJ2-1, with TRBD2 matching over 9 bases. The CDR3 sequence is 15 residues long. The V gene end was trimmed by 5 bases and the J gene end by 2 bases; junction bases not matched to a gene: 7. Germline V gene lookup returns CDR1 DFQATT and CDR2 SNEGSKA (reference sequence). CDR3 loop: CSAAPGLATYNEQFF. CDR3 DNA sequence: TGCAGTGCTGCCCCGGGACTAGCTACCTACAATGAGCAGTTCTTC.

The rearrangement links TRBV4-2 to TRBJ1-5; TRBD1 is a possible D gene (6 bases). There are 16 residues in the CDR3. V was trimmed by 1 base and J by 4 bases, leaving 14 bases between them. Germline assignment: CDR1 LGHNA and CDR2 YNFKEQ. CDR3 sequence reads: CASSQGGAQGNQPQHF. The CDR3 bases are TGTGCCAGCAGCCAAGGGGGTGCACAGGGTAATCAGCCCCAGCATTTT.

This chain joins TRBV11-2 and TRBJ2-5; D remains ambiguous. Trimming took off 5 bases at V and 0 bases at J, with 16 bases between the two ends. Germline CDR1 is SGHAT and CDR2 is FQNNGV. The CDR3 is made up of 16 amino acids. The CDR3 DNA is TGTGCCAGCAGCCAGAACTATTTCAGGTACCAAGAGACCCAGTACTTC. This gives the protein CASSQNYFRYQETQYF. Full variable domain (rest looked up from reference TRBV11-2 and TRBJ2-5): EAGVAQSPRYKIIEKRQSVAFWCNPISGHATLYWYQQILGQGPKLLIQFQNNGVVDDSQLPKDRFSAERLKGVDSTLKIQPAKLEDSAVYLCASSQNYFRYQETQYFGPGTRLLVL.

The chain has TRBV19 and TRBJ1-5; 11 nucleotides line up with TRBD1. CDR1 is LNHDA, CDR2 SQIVND, per germline (reference sequence). The length of the CDR3 is 15 residues. J gave up 4 bases and V 6 bases, and 5 bases lay outside the gene matches. The CDR3 DNA follows: TGTGCCAGTAGCGTGGACAGGGGGCGAAATCAGCCCCAGCATTTT. This gives the protein CASSVDRGRNQPQHF.

V usage is TRBV24-1 and J usage is TRBJ2-2; no clear D gene. The germline V gene has CDR1 KGHDR and CDR2 SFDVKD. V dropped 6 bases and J dropped 1 base, with 11 bases sitting between them. This CDR3 has 15 residues. The CDR3 DNA sequence: TGTGCCACCAGTTCGGTCCAGGTGAACACCGGGGAGCTGTTTTTT. Its protein product is CATSSVQVNTGELFF.

The chain combines TRBV6-5 with TRBJ1-1; D may be TRBD1 (5 bases). Germline CDR1 and CDR2: MNHEY and SVGAGI. The V and J ends lost 6 bases and 5 bases respectively, with 10 bases between them. The CDR3 length is 12 residues. CDR3: CASRRAGTEAFF. CDR3 coding DNA: TGTGCCAGCAGGAGGGCAGGGACTGAAGCTTTCTTT.

V usage is TRBV10-2 and J usage is TRBJ1-2; tentative D call: TRBD1 (6 bases). The CDR3 is made up of 18 amino acids. V lost 0 bases and J lost 0, with 17 bases in between. CDR1 and CDR2 from the germline V gene are WSHSY and SAAADI. The CDR3 loop is CASSESLRRGRSNYGYTF. CDR3 bases: TGCGCCAGCAGTGAGTCCCTTCGTCGGGGGCGATCTAACTATGGCTACACCTTC.

This clonotype was seen more than once but under ten times. The chain employs TRBV6-5 and TRBJ2-1; the D gene could be TRBD1 or TRBD2 (6 bases each). CDR3 length: 16 residues. Trimming took 7 bases from V and 5 from J, leaving 21 bases between them. CDR1 is MNHEY and CDR2 is SVGAGI in the germline V gene. The CDR3 DNA reads TGTGCCAGCAATCCCCAAGCCGGGGGCCCACACAATGAGCAGTTCTTC. Protein sequence: CASNPQAGGPHNEQFF.

In its sample, this clonotype was seen a few times. V usage is TRBV6-1 and J usage is TRBJ2-5; a weak D match, TRBD2 (6 bases). The CDR3 loop spans 14 amino acids. CDR1 is MNHNS, CDR2 SASEGT, per germline. Trimming pared 3 bases from V and 4 bases from J, leaving 12 bases between. This CDR3 is CASSDITSRETQYF. The CDR3 DNA is TGTGCCAGCAGTGATATAACTAGCCGAGAGACCCAGTACTTC.

This chain joins TRBV21-1 and TRBJ2-5; the table's D gene call, TRBD2, was not cross checked with the DNA. TRBV21-1 is shown as a pseudogene. The CDR3 is made up of 16 amino acids. The CDR3 bases are TGTGCCAGCAGCAAAAGGATTAGCGGGAGGGGTAATGAGCAGTACTTC. Protein: CASSKRISGRGNEQYF.

This sequence joins TRBV5-1 and TRBJ2-7, with 9 bases identical to TRBD1. The germline V gene encodes CDR1 SGHRS and CDR2 YFSETQ. This CDR3 region has 16 residues. V lost 4 bases, J lost 3 bases, and 11 bases stayed unmatched. The CDR3 DNA follows: TGCGCCAGCAGCCGGGTAGTCGGGACAGGGATCTACGAGCAGTACTTC. Protein: CASSRVVGTGIYEQYF.

The gene calls are TRBV12-3 or TRBV12-4 and TRBJ1-5, with 10 bases lining up with TRBD1. The CDR3 sequence is 13 residues long. Germline trimming cut 6 bases from V and 6 bases from J; bases unmatched to any gene: 2. The CDR3 here is CASRGQGIQPQHF. In DNA form, the CDR3 reads TGTGCCAGCAGGGGACAGGGGATTCAGCCCCAGCATTTT.

This clonotype was observed a handful of times. This chain joins TRBV28 and TRBJ2-1; 11 bases map to TRBD2. The CDR3 spans 16 residues. Germline lookup yields CDR1 MDHEN and CDR2 SYDVKM. V lost 3 bases to trimming and J lost 6 bases; unmatched junction nucleotides: 7. In nucleotides, the CDR3 is TGTGCCAGCAGTTTCCTAAGACTAGCGGGGTCCAATGAGCAGTTCTTC. It specifies CASSFLRLAGSNEQFF.

In its sample, this clonotype was seen a few times. This may be a read error: a much more frequent sequence differs by one nucleotide. The rearrangement links TRBV7-2 to TRBJ1-2, with a weak D call TRBD1 (5 bases). Germline CDR1 reads SGHTA; CDR2 reads FQGNSA. This CDR3 contains 13 residues. CDR3 coding DNA: TGTGCCAGCTCCGAACAGGCTAACTATGGCCACACCTTC. Amino acid sequence: CASSEQANYGHTF.

The table lists this clonotype with many counts. The chain employs TRBV9 and TRBJ2-3, with D possibly TRBD2 on 6 matching bases. V lost 0 bases, J lost 0 bases, and 11 bases lay in between. The CDR3 runs to 16 residues. Germline V CDR1 and CDR2: SGDLS, YYNGEE. This CDR3 reads CASSVAISGSTDTQYF. CDR3 nucleotide sequence: TGTGCCAGCAGCGTAGCTATTAGCGGTAGCACAGATACGCAGTATTTT.